This passage covers 21 T cell receptor beta chains from one sample sequenced in a study of OX40 agonist ivuxolimab in advanced cancers. Sequenced by immunoSEQ multiplex PCR; TCRdb stores in-frame clones only, minus some. Here the sample spans 95,000 to 120,000 clones, 91% being singletons. The sequences come from CD4+ or CD8+ T cells sorted from blood, collected in a trial of the OX40 agonist ivuxolimab. These receptors were collected from an adult with an advanced solid tumor such as melanoma, head and neck, liver or kidney cancer.

CDR3 region: CSAMAGGASGYTF. CDR3 coding DNA: TGCAGCGCCATGGCAGGGGGCGCCTCTGGCTACACCTTC. This chain links TRBV29-1 with TRBJ1-2; 8 bases line up with TRBD1. The CDR3 has 13 residues. The germline V gene encodes CDR1 SQVTM and CDR2 ANQGSEA. Trimming took 7 bases from V and 7 from J; bases not matched to a gene: 11. Full variable domain (outside the CDR3, taken from reference TRBV29-1 and TRBJ1-2): SAVISQKPSRDICQRGTSLTIQCQVDSQVTMMFWYRQQPGQSLTLIATANQGSEATYESGFVIDKFPISRPNLTFSTLTVSNMSPEDSSIYLCSAMAGGASGYTFGSGTRLTVV.

The chain recombines TRBV20-1 with TRBJ1-4; unclear D gene. Trimming shortened V by 2 bases and J by 2 bases, and 0 bases separated the two germline ends. The CDR3 is 11 residues long. Germline CDR1 reads DFQATT; CDR2 reads SNEGSKA (reference sequence). The chain's CDR3 is CSARTNEKLFF. In DNA form, the CDR3 reads TGCAGTGCTAGAACTAATGAAAAACTGTTTTTT.

This chain connects TRBV2 to TRBJ2-2, with unresolved D. This CDR3 is built from 15 residues. Germline V gene sequence: CDR1 SNHLY, CDR2 FYNNEI. Trimming stripped 3 bases from V and 0 bases from J, with 8 bases between. CDR3 bases: TGTGCCAGCAGTGAGGTCTCCGCGAACACCGGGGAGCTGTTTTTT. This translates into CASSEVSANTGELFF.

The chain uses TRBV4-1 and TRBJ2-7, with TRBD2 matching 7 bases. Germline V lookup: CDR1 MGHRA, CDR2 YSYEKL. V lost 3 bases and J lost 2; bases outside the gene matches: 7. CDR3 size: 15 residues. CDR3 nucleotide sequence: TGCGCCAGCAGCCATGGCCGGGGGGATACCTACGAGCAGTACTTC. Residues: CASSHGRGDTYEQYF.

The chain uses TRBV9 and TRBJ2-7; D not resolved. The V gene's germline CDR1 is SGDLS and CDR2 YYNGEE. This CDR3 comprises 11 residues. V was trimmed by 4 bases and J by 3 bases, leaving 5 bases between them. The CDR3 region is CASSKNYEQYF. DNA of the CDR3: TGTGCCAGCAGCAAAAACTACGAGCAGTACTTC.

The genes are TRBV5-1 and TRBJ2-3, with D maybe TRBD2 (6 bases). Germline CDR1 is SGHRS and CDR2 is YFSETQ. There are 14 residues in the CDR3. V lost 3 bases, J lost 4 bases, and 12 bases lay in between. CDR3 in DNA: TGCGCCAGCAGCTCCGGGGGTTCAGCAGATACGCAGTATTTT. This encodes CASSSGGSADTQYF. Complete variable domain (other parts from reference TRBV5-1 and TRBJ2-3): KAGVTQTPRYLIKTRGQQVTLSCSPISGHRSVSWYQQTPGQGLQFLFEYFSETQRNKGNFPGRFSGRQFSNSRSEMNVSTLELGDSALYLCASSSGGSADTQYFGPGTRLTVL.

This clone was recorded only once. The chain joins TRBV5-5 to TRBJ2-7; D gene unclear. The V end was cut by 2 bases, the J end by 4 bases, with 10 bases between. The CDR3 has 13 residues. Germline lookup yields CDR1 SGHKS and CDR2 YYEKEE (reference sequence). CDR3 amino acids: CASSFGRKYEQYF. In DNA form, the CDR3 reads TGTGCCAGCAGCTTTGGTCGAAAATACGAGCAGTACTTC. The whole variable domain, remainder taken from reference TRBV5-5 and TRBJ2-7, is DAGVTQSPTHLIKTRGQQVTLRCSPISGHKSVSWYQQVLGQGPQFIFQYYEKEERGRGNFPDRFSARQFPNYSSELNVNALLLGDSALYLCASSFGRKYEQYFGPGTRLTVT.

The chain recombines TRBV5-1 with TRBJ1-1, with a tentative D call TRBD1 (5 bases). Germline V lookup: CDR1 SGHRS, CDR2 YFSETQ. The CDR3 runs to 15 residues. Between the trimmed V and J ends, which lost 1 base and 1 base, there was a span of 11 bases. CDR3 coding DNA: TGCGCCAGCAGCTTGACGGGGACCCAGAACACTGAAGCTTTCTTT. This gives the protein CASSLTGTQNTEAFF.

The rearrangement joins TRBV18 to TRBJ2-7, with D possibly called TRBD1 or TRBD2 (5 bases each). The CDR3 covers 15 residues. The V end lost 2 bases, the J end lost 0 bases, and 11 bases lay between the germline ends. In germline, CDR1 is KGHSH, CDR2 LQKENI. The CDR3 spells CASSPFAGSSYEQYF. Written as DNA, the CDR3 is TGTGCCAGCTCACCATTCGCAGGGAGCTCCTACGAGCAGTACTTC.

The J gene is TRBJ1-1, the V gene TRBV25-1; 7 bases fit TRBD1. In germline, CDR1 is MGHDK, CDR2 SYGVNS. This CDR3 has 15 residues. J lost 5 bases, V lost 3 bases, and 9 bases had no gene match. Here the CDR3 DNA reads TGTGCCAGCAGTGACCGACAGGGATTAAGAACTGAAGCTTTCTTT. It is translated as CASSDRQGLRTEAFF. Full variable domain (missing parts from reference TRBV25-1 and TRBJ1-1): EADIYQTPRYLVIGTGKKITLECSQTMGHDKMYWYQQDPGMELHLIHYSYGVNSTEKGDLSSESTVSRIRTEHFPLTLESARPSHTSQYLCASSDRQGLRTEAFFGQGTRLTVV.

This clone has just one count. The chain has TRBV29-1 and TRBJ2-1, with TRBD2 matching over 9 bases. Germline lookup yields CDR1 SQVTM and CDR2 ANQGSEA. The CDR3 covers 13 residues. The J segment lost 7 bases and the V segment lost 4 bases, leaving 5 bases of the junction unmatched. The CDR3 region has the DNA TGCAGCGTTGGATTAGCGGGAGTAAATGAGCAGTTCTTC. Amino acid sequence: CSVGLAGVNEQFF.

The genes are TRBV19 and TRBJ1-4; tentative D call: TRBD1 (5 bases). V was trimmed by 10 bases and J by 7 bases, leaving 19 bases between them. This CDR3 has 14 residues. Germline CDR1 reads LNHDA; CDR2 reads SQIVND (reference sequence). CDR3 region: CATHRGRGGEKLFF. The CDR3 coding sequence is TGTGCCACACATCGGGGCAGAGGAGGTGAAAAACTGTTTTTT.

This clone was detected once. The CDR3: CASSTLGTDTQYF. CDR3 nucleotides: TGCGCCAGCAGCACTCTAGGCACAGATACGCAGTATTTT. The genes are TRBV5-1 and TRBJ2-3; no clear D gene. V lost 4 bases, J lost 1 base, and 7 bases lay in between. There are 13 residues in the CDR3. The germline V gene has CDR1 SGHRS and CDR2 YFSETQ.

Only one count was recorded for this clone. The genes are TRBV13 and TRBJ1-1; D remains ambiguous. V gave up 2 bases and J gave up 6 bases, with 7 bases separating them. Germline lookup yields CDR1 PRHDT and CDR2 FYEKMQ (reference sequence). The CDR3 sequence is 12 residues long. CDR3 in amino acids: CASSLRGAEAFF. The CDR3 DNA follows: TGTGCCAGCAGCTTACGAGGTGCTGAAGCTTTCTTT.

In DNA, the CDR3 is TGTGCCAGCAGCCAAGTTCGGGGGAGGCACACCGGGGAGCTGTTTTTT. It specifies CASSQVRGRHTGELFF. The chain employs TRBV14 and TRBJ2-2, with D possibly TRBD2 on 6 matching bases. Germline assignment: CDR1 SGHDN and CDR2 FVKESK. CDR3 length: 16 amino acids. The germline V and J ends were trimmed by 1 base and 3 bases, with 12 bases remaining between them.

The rearrangement links TRBV6-6 to TRBJ1-2, with 8 bases identical to TRBD1. The CDR3 has 15 residues. After removal of 7 bases from V and 7 bases from J, the junction contained 14 bases not matched to a gene. CDR1 MNHNY and CDR2 SVGAGI come from the germline V gene (reference sequence). The CDR3 region has the DNA TGTGCCAGCACGGACAGGGTTGCCTCAATGGCTGGCTACACCTTC. It is translated as CASTDRVASMAGYTF.

This chain links TRBV11-2 with TRBJ2-7, with 9 bases lining up with TRBD1. Germline assignment: CDR1 SGHAT and CDR2 FQNNGV. There are 14 residues in the CDR3. V lost 5 bases, J lost 7 bases, and 9 bases stayed unmatched. In nucleotides, the CDR3 is TGTGCCAGCAGCCTGGACAGGGGCGGACGGGAGCAGTACTTC. This codes for CASSLDRGGREQYF.

The chain uses TRBV4-1 and TRBJ2-7; TRBD2 aligns across 7 bases. Per germline, CDR1 MGHRA and CDR2 YSYEKL. This CDR3 has 13 residues. The trim removed 6 bases at V and 6 bases at J, leaving 8 bases unmatched. In DNA, the CDR3 is TGCGCCAGCAGTCTCCGGGCGGGGGTCGAGCAGTACTTC. Translated: CASSLRAGVEQYF.

The chain joins TRBV5-1 to TRBJ2-2; weak D call: TRBD2 (7 bases). Deletions cut 0 bases from V and 6 bases from J, with 9 bases between. Germline V gene data show CDR1 as SGHRS and CDR2 as YFSETQ. This CDR3 spans 14 amino acids. The CDR3 bases are TGCGCCAGCAGCTTGGCGGGGGGCCCCGGGGAGCTGTTTTTT. This codes for CASSLAGGPGELFF. Looking up the rest from reference TRBV5-1 and TRBJ2-2 gives the full variable domain: KAGVTQTPRYLIKTRGQQVTLSCSPISGHRSVSWYQQTPGQGLQFLFEYFSETQRNKGNFPGRFSGRQFSNSRSEMNVSTLELGDSALYLCASSLAGGPGELFFGEGSRLTVL.

The chain has TRBV11-2 and TRBJ2-6; D remains unclear. Germline V gene data show CDR1 as SGHAT and CDR2 as FQNNGV. V shed 0 bases and J shed 0 bases, with 6 bases lying between them. The CDR3 is 16 amino acids. For the CDR3, the DNA is TGTGCCAGCAGCTTAGATGGGGACTCTGGGGCCAACGTCCTGACTTTC. Translating gives CASSLDGDSGANVLTF.

The rearrangement uses TRBV11-2 and TRBJ2-2; TRBD2 matches at 13 bases. The CDR3 runs to 16 residues. In germline, CDR1 is SGHAT, CDR2 FQNNGV. The V segment lost 5 bases and the J segment 9 bases; nucleotides outside the gene matches: 9. Here the CDR3 reads CASSPSTSGGARELFF. DNA of the CDR3: TGTGCCAGCAGCCCGTCTACTAGCGGGGGGGCCCGGGAGCTGTTTTTT. Full variable domain (outside the CDR3, taken from reference TRBV11-2 and TRBJ2-2): EAGVAQSPRYKIIEKRQSVAFWCNPISGHATLYWYQQILGQGPKLLIQFQNNGVVDDSQLPKDRFSAERLKGVDSTLKIQPAKLEDSAVYLCASSPSTSGGARELFFGEGSRLTVL.